This T cell receptor (beta chain) stems from a study of CD8 T cells in Susac syndrome. Germline CDR1 and CDR2: SGHTA and FQGNSA. V shed 1 base and J shed 2 bases, with 9 bases lying between them. The CDR3 is 14 residues long. CD8+ and CD4+ T cells circulating in blood were sequenced for TCR beta. Relapsing-remitting disease, either stable or active, was present in the treatment-naive patients who were the multiple sclerosis controls. TEMRA cells were enriched by FACS, while CD8+ and CD4+ T cells were obtained through a negative isolation that was performed magnetically. Random hexamers were used to reverse transcribe roughly 0.45 to 1 ug of RNA. TCR beta CDR3 was amplified by immunoSEQ covering 54 Vbeta and 13 Jbeta. One entry per CDR3 protein results from TCRdb running MiXCR on the immunoSEQ multiplex PCR reads. The profile shows roughly 170,000 distinct CDR3 sequences, approximately 93% of them singletons.

Sequenced input: CD4+ T cells from PBMCs. The chain is built from TRBV7-2 and TRBJ2-7; D possibly corresponds to TRBD1 (5 bases). This clonotype was sampled from a human donor with multiple sclerosis. This chain's CDR3 is CASSLGQTTYEQYF. The CDR3 region has the DNA TGTGCCAGCAGCTTAGGACAGACCACCTACGAGCAGTACTTC.